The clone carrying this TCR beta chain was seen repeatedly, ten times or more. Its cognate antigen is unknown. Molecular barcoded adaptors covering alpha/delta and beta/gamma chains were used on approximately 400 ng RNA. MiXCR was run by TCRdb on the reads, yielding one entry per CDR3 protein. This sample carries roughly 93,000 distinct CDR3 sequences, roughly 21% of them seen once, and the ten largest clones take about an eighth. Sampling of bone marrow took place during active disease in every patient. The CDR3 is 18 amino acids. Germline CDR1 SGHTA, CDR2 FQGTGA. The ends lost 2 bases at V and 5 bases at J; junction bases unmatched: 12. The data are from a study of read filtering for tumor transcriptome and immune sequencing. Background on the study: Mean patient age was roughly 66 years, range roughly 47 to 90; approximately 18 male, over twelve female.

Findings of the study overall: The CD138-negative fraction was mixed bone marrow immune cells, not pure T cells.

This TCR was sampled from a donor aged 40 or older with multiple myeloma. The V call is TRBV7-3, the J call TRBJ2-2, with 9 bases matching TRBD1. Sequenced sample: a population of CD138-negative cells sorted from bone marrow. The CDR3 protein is CASSLFGGGQGTTGELFF. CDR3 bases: TGTGCCAGCAGCTTATTTGGGGGAGGACAGGGGACGACCGGGGAGCTGTTTTTT.